This passage covers 32 T cell receptor beta chains from one sample sequenced in a study of breast tumors, draining lymph nodes, adjacent tissues. TCRdb analysed the multiplex PCR reads with MiXCR anew, one entry per CDR3 protein. The data contain fewer than 25,000 distinct CDR3 sequences, about 38% of them singletons. Sequencing input: breast tumor tissue. The receptors shown here come from a female donor with breast cancer. Some clones in this sample may be carry-over from other donors' samples.

This clonotype was recorded many times. This rearrangement joins TRBV7-3 to TRBJ2-1; tentatively, D is TRBD1 (6 bases). The germline gives CDR1 SGHTA, CDR2 FQGTGA. The V gene lost 5 bases and the J gene lost 1 base, with 12 bases spanning the gap. The CDR3 is made up of 15 amino acids. This CDR3 is CASSPGGQSYNEQFF. The CDR3 DNA is TGTGCCAGCAGCCCCGGCGGACAGTCCTACAATGAGCAGTTCTTC.

This clonotype was counted many times. This chain connects TRBV20-1 to TRBJ1-3; 10 bases agree with TRBD1. CDR3 length: 17 amino acids. With V trimmed by 5 bases and J by 3 bases, 13 bases remained unmatched. Germline CDR1 is DFQATT and CDR2 is SNEGSKA (reference sequence). Here the CDR3 reads CSAPRFPGTGVGNTIYF. The CDR3 nucleotides are TGCAGTGCTCCACGTTTTCCCGGGACAGGGGTTGGAAACACCATATATTTT.

This clonotype was seen once. The chain combines TRBV5-1 with TRBJ2-7, with D possibly TRBD1 on 7 matching bases. V was clipped by 0 bases and J by 7 bases, with 11 bases between them. Germline V lookup: CDR1 SGHRS, CDR2 YFSETQ. This CDR3 has 13 amino acids. CDR3 bases: TGCGCCAGCAGCTTGGGCGGGACAGTGGAGCAGTACTTC. Translation: CASSLGGTVEQYF.

This chain connects TRBV10-3 to TRBJ1-6; 9 bases map to TRBD1. The CDR3 runs 15 residues. J gave up 7 bases and V 2 bases, and 3 bases lay outside the gene matches. The V gene's germline CDR1 is ENHRY and CDR2 SYGVKD. CDR3 sequence reads: CAISEPGTGNSPLHF. As DNA, the CDR3 is TGTGCCATCAGTGAGCCCGGGACAGGGAATTCACCCCTCCACTTT.

V usage is TRBV27 and J usage is TRBJ1-3; the D gene is possibly TRBD1 (6 bases). Germline assignment: CDR1 MNHEY and CDR2 SMNVEV (reference sequence). The CDR3 is made up of 14 amino acids. V was cut by 5 bases and J by 7 bases, with 15 bases left in between. CDR3 sequence (DNA): TGTGCCAGCAGTCCGGGGGGGCCAAGGAACACCATATATTTT. Encoded protein: CASSPGGPRNTIYF.

J is TRBJ2-5 and V is TRBV4-1; no clear D. V lost 1 base and J lost 1, with 13 bases in between. This CDR3 has 16 amino acids. From germline, CDR1 is MGHRA and CDR2 YSYEKL. The CDR3 DNA is TGCGCCAGCAGCCAAGGTCAGGCGTTCGGCCAAGAGACCCAGTACTTC. This encodes CASSQGQAFGQETQYF.

This clonotype was picked up many times. The V gene is TRBV7-9, the J gene TRBJ2-1; D not certain. This CDR3 is 14 amino acids long. Trimming left V 3 bases short and J 1 base short, with 7 bases between. CDR1 SEHNR and CDR2 FQNEAQ come from the germline V gene (reference sequence). CDR3 bases: TGTGCCAGCAGCTTGGGGAATTCCTACAATGAGCAGTTCTTC. This codes for CASSLGNSYNEQFF.

The V gene is TRBV20-1, the J gene TRBJ1-4, with D unclear. Trimming took 2 bases from V and 6 from J, leaving 16 bases between them. Germline CDR1 is DFQATT and CDR2 is SNEGSKA (reference sequence). The CDR3 has 15 residues. CDR3 amino acids: CSARSLRVGYEKLFF. The CDR3 coding sequence is TGCAGTGCTAGATCCCTCCGCGTCGGGTATGAAAAACTGTTTTTT.

With regard to this clonotype: The junction departs from germline at one end; a sequencing error may be responsible. The rearrangement links TRBV4-1 to TRBJ1-2, with D hard to call. This CDR3 is 13 amino acids long. Germline loops: CDR1 MGHRA, CDR2 YSYEKL. The CDR3 region is CASGQVGSRGYTF. As DNA, the CDR3 is TGCGCCAGCGGCCAAGTCGGATCTAGAGGCTACACCTTC.

The chain is built from TRBV5-1 and TRBJ1-1; 8 bases map to TRBD1. Germline V gene sequence: CDR1 SGHRS, CDR2 YFSETQ. V gave up 4 bases and J gave up 1 base; unmatched junction bases: 6. This CDR3 spans 15 amino acids. CDR3 DNA sequence: TGCGCCAGCAGCCCTGGACAGGGCCCGAACACTGAAGCTTTCTTT. Translated, it gives CASSPGQGPNTEAFF.

This clonotype is medium-sized within its sample. The J gene is TRBJ2-3, the V gene TRBV7-9; TRBD2 is a possible D gene (6 bases). Germline CDR1 reads SEHNR; CDR2 reads FQNEAQ (reference sequence). This CDR3 contains 17 residues. With 2 bases removed from V and 2 bases from J, the gap between germline ends came to 17 bases. This CDR3 is CASSLTWRETITDTQYF. The CDR3 nucleotides are TGTGCCAGCAGCTTAACTTGGCGGGAAACCATCACAGATACGCAGTATTTT.

This clonotype was counted a few times. The gene calls are TRBV20-1 and TRBJ1-5, with 12 bases identical to TRBD1. The junction had 8 bases not matched to a gene; V was cut back by 6 bases and J by 2 bases. The CDR3 length is 16 residues. Germline V gene sequence: CDR1 DFQATT, CDR2 SNEGSKA (reference sequence). The CDR3 sequence: CSATGTGGGRNQPQHF. In DNA form, the CDR3 reads TGCAGTGCAACCGGGACAGGGGGCGGCCGCAATCAGCCCCAGCATTTT.

The table lists this clonotype with many counts. The chain uses TRBV20-1 and TRBJ2-1, with 11 bases matching TRBD2. The V gene's germline CDR1 is DFQATT and CDR2 SNEGSKA (reference sequence). Trimming took 5 bases from V and 8 from J; bases not matched to a gene: 8. CDR3 length: 14 amino acids. CDR3: CSALSGRVVYEQFF. The CDR3 bases are TGCAGTGCTCTTAGCGGGAGGGTGGTCTATGAGCAGTTCTTC.

The chain couples TRBV7-2 to TRBJ2-1, with D perhaps matching TRBD2 (5 bases). The CDR3 covers 15 residues. Trimming took off 6 bases at V and 4 bases at J, with 16 bases between the two ends. Germline-derived CDR1 and CDR2 are SGHTA and FQGNSA. CDR3: CASRPRGVLYNEQFF. As DNA, the CDR3 is TGTGCCAGCAGACCCCGGGGTGTTCTTTACAATGAGCAGTTCTTC.

This clonotype is large. The rearrangement uses TRBV5-1 and TRBJ2-6; D is possibly TRBD2 (6 bases). V was shortened by 0 bases and J by 1 base, with 14 bases between the two germline ends. CDR1 and CDR2 (germline): SGHRS, YFSETQ. This CDR3 is built from 18 residues. This CDR3 reads CASSLAGGAGSGANVLTF. DNA for the CDR3: TGCGCCAGCAGCTTGGCCGGGGGAGCAGGGTCTGGGGCCAACGTCCTGACTTTC.

The CDR3 nucleotides read TGTGCCAGCAGCCCCCTCGGGGTCAGGGATTCACCCCTCCACTTT. As protein: CASSPLGVRDSPLHF. The chain recombines TRBV7-9 with TRBJ1-6; perhaps TRBD1 as D (5 bases). This CDR3 is built from 15 residues. Trimming cost V 5 bases and J 8 bases, with 16 bases left between them. Germline CDR1 reads SEHNR; CDR2 reads FQNEAQ (reference sequence).

This chain connects TRBV30 to TRBJ2-1, with 9 positions matching TRBD2. J gave up 4 bases and V 1 base, and 5 bases lay outside the gene matches. CDR3 length: 15 amino acids. CDR1 and CDR2 from the germline V gene are GTSNPN and SVGIG (reference sequence). CDR3 region: CAWSGSGSRYNEQFF. CDR3 DNA sequence: TGTGCCTGGAGTGGTAGCGGGAGCAGGTACAATGAGCAGTTCTTC.

The chain has TRBV20-1 and TRBJ2-1, with 8 bases fitting TRBD2. There are 16 residues in the CDR3. With V trimmed by 1 base and J by 8 bases, 13 bases remained unmatched. Germline CDR1 DFQATT, CDR2 SNEGSKA (reference sequence). The CDR3 DNA reads as TGCAGTGCTAGAGTTCTAGGTAGCGGGACACGCGATGAGCAGTTCTTC. Its translation is CSARVLGSGTRDEQFF.

This rearrangement joins TRBV5-1 to TRBJ1-4, with 7 bases matching TRBD1. Trimming at V came to 5 bases and at J to 7 bases, leaving 11 bases not matched to a gene. Per germline, CDR1 SGHRS and CDR2 YFSETQ. This CDR3 spans 15 amino acids. CDR3 DNA sequence: TGCGCCAGCAGATTCGTCCGTTCAGGGGGTGAAAAACTGTTTTTT. It encodes CASRFVRSGGEKLFF.

This clonotype was counted at least ten times. The rearrangement links TRBV18 to TRBJ2-3, with 12 bases lining up with TRBD1. Germline CDR1 reads KGHSH; CDR2 reads LQKENI. This CDR3 spans 16 amino acids. With V trimmed by 2 bases and J by 3 bases, 3 bases remained unmatched. The CDR3 DNA sequence: TGTGCCAGCTCACCATGGGACAGGGGGCCGACAGATACGCAGTATTTT. Protein: CASSPWDRGPTDTQYF.

With regard to this clonotype: The limits of the CDR3 on the DNA are not certain, so only TCRdb's listed CDR3 is given. The chain has TRBV7-9 and TRBJ2-1; the D segment call TRBD1 is taken from the table without a DNA check. Looked up from germline, CDR1 is SEHNR and CDR2 is FQNEAQ (reference sequence). Including both end residues, the CDR3 is 22 amino acids long. CDR3 loop: CASSFYICSAGGGGAGYNEQFF.

The genes are TRBV12-3 or TRBV12-4 and TRBJ2-1; possible D gene TRBD1, 6 bases. V dropped 8 bases and J dropped 2 bases, with 10 bases sitting between them. The CDR3 is made up of 13 amino acids. The CDR3 coding sequence is TGTGCCAGCGGACAGAGAACCTACAATGAGCAGTTCTTC. Translated, it gives CASGQRTYNEQFF.

By share of the sample, this clonotype is medium-sized (0.01 to 0.1%). The chain is built from TRBV20-1 and TRBJ2-6; 8 bases agree with TRBD1. The V gene's germline CDR1 is DFQATT and CDR2 SNEGSKA (reference sequence). Trimming cost V 0 bases and J 0 bases; bases outside gene matches: 10. The CDR3 length is 19 residues. The CDR3 loop is CSARDPGQAVSSGANVLTF. The CDR3 DNA reads TGCAGTGCTAGAGATCCGGGACAGGCCGTTAGCTCTGGGGCCAACGTCCTGACTTTC.

By sample share, this clonotype is medium-sized. The rearrangement joins TRBV5-1 to TRBJ2-7; D uncertain. Germline lookup yields CDR1 SGHRS and CDR2 YFSETQ. The germline V and J ends were trimmed by 2 bases and 0 bases, with 9 bases remaining between them. There are 14 residues in the CDR3. The CDR3 here is CASSFSWNSYEQYF. CDR3 DNA sequence: TGCGCCAGCAGCTTTTCGTGGAACTCCTACGAGCAGTACTTC.

The rearrangement uses TRBV10-1 and TRBJ2-1, with 7 positions matching TRBD2. The CDR3 has 13 residues. Germline V gene data show CDR1 as WNHNN and CDR2 as SYGVQD (reference sequence). V lost 7 bases, J lost 0 bases, and 0 bases stayed unmatched. The CDR3 region is CASKRGSYNEQFF. As DNA, the CDR3 is TGCGCCAGCAAGCGGGGCTCCTACAATGAGCAGTTCTTC.

The gene calls are TRBV12-3 or TRBV12-4 and TRBJ2-2; 10 positions agree with TRBD2. V trimming: 2 bases; J trimming: 2 bases; junction bases outside the gene matches: 5. The CDR3 is 17 residues long. CDR3 nucleotide sequence: TGTGCCAGCAGTTTATACGGACTAGCGGCCAACACCGGGGAGCTGTTTTTT. This codes for CASSLYGLAANTGELFF.

The chain joins TRBV7-9 to TRBJ2-3; TRBD2 matches 13 bases. This CDR3 is 16 amino acids long. The germline V gene encodes CDR1 SEHNR and CDR2 FQNEAQ (reference sequence). V trimming: 5 bases; J trimming: 8 bases; junction bases outside the gene matches: 10. The CDR3, as DNA: TGTGCCAGCAGCACGGGACTAGCGGGGACGCAATCTACGCAGTATTTT. It codes for CASSTGLAGTQSTQYF.

J is TRBJ2-1 and V is TRBV12-3 or TRBV12-4; 11 bases agree with TRBD1. This CDR3 region has 15 residues. With 5 bases clipped from V and 5 bases from J, the junction kept 5 bases outside the gene matches. The CDR3, as DNA: TGTGCCAGCAGTAGCCGGACAGGGGGCCACAATGAGCAGTTCTTC. It specifies CASSSRTGGHNEQFF.

V usage is TRBV6-4 and J usage is TRBJ2-3; TRBD2 might be the D (7 bases). The ends were cut back, 6 bases at V and 4 bases at J, with 17 bases in the middle. CDR3 size: 15 residues. From germline, CDR1 is MRHNA and CDR2 SNTAGT. Here the CDR3 DNA reads TGTGCCAGCAGCCCCGAGGGGGGGCAGTCAGATACGCAGTATTTT. It codes for CASSPEGGQSDTQYF.

The gene calls are TRBV20-1 and TRBJ1-5, with D possibly matching TRBD1 (6 bases). In germline, CDR1 is DFQATT, CDR2 SNEGSKA (reference sequence). V lost 2 bases and J lost 3, with 14 bases in between. The CDR3 is made up of 15 amino acids. As DNA, the CDR3 is TGCAGTGCTAGAACAGGGACTAACCCCAATCAGCCCCAGCATTTT. It encodes CSARTGTNPNQPQHF.

V gene TRBV12-3 or TRBV12-4 combines with J gene TRBJ1-4, with D possibly being TRBD1 (5 bases). Trimming cost V 4 bases and J 5 bases, with 14 bases left between them. The CDR3 runs 15 residues. The CDR3, as DNA: TGTGCCAGCAGTTGGGGTAGCGGGACGAATGAAAAACTGTTTTTT. Its translation: CASSWGSGTNEKLFF.

This clonotype was detected ten times or more. V usage is TRBV7-2 and J usage is TRBJ2-1; TRBD2 matches at 8 bases. The CDR3 loop spans 16 amino acids. CDR1 and CDR2 (germline): SGHTA, FQGNSA. J lost 7 bases, V lost 5 bases, and 13 bases had no gene match. The CDR3 nucleotides read TGTGCCAGCAGCCCCCCGGGACTAGGGGCTCCGAATGAGCAGTTCTTC. It is translated as CASSPPGLGAPNEQFF.